A single sample is the source of the 7 T cell receptor beta chains below, sequenced in a study of T cell responses to AZD1222 COVID-19 vaccine. Using immunoSEQ multiplex PCR, the repertoire was profiled, and TCRdb retains in-frame clones only, with some absent. The sample includes about 180,000 clones, about 90% of them seen just once. Material: peripheral blood, obtained 28 days after the second AZD1222 dose. The receptors shown here come from an adult who received the AZD1222 COVID-19 vaccine.

The rearrangement links TRBV5-1 to TRBJ2-1; 8 bases fit TRBD2. There are 14 residues in the CDR3. The J segment lost 5 bases and the V segment lost 1 base, leaving 2 bases of the junction unmatched. Germline V gene sequence: CDR1 SGHRS, CDR2 YFSETQ. The CDR3 spells CASSLRGGNNEQFF. The CDR3 nucleotides are TGCGCCAGCAGCTTGCGGGGGGGTAACAATGAGCAGTTCTTC.

This clone appeared a single time. This sequence joins TRBV5-4 and TRBJ2-1; D may be TRBD1 (6 bases). CDR1 SGHNT and CDR2 YYREEE come from the germline V gene (reference sequence). The V end was cut by 1 base, the J end by 6 bases, with 14 bases between. The CDR3 runs to 15 residues. DNA for the CDR3: TGTGCCAGCAGCTTGAGCGTCCAGGGGTTCAATGAGCAGTTCTTC. Translation: CASSLSVQGFNEQFF.

The rearrangement joins TRBV20-1 to TRBJ2-1; a weak D match, TRBD1 (6 bases). Trimming stripped 6 bases from V and 10 bases from J, with 25 bases between. The germline gives CDR1 DFQATT, CDR2 SNEGSKA (reference sequence). The CDR3 covers 15 residues. The CDR3 sequence: CSASLPPGVYREQFF. As DNA, the CDR3 is TGCAGTGCAAGTTTACCCCCAGGGGTTTACAGGGAGCAGTTCTTC.

The V gene is TRBV14, the J gene TRBJ2-7; no clear D. The length of the CDR3 is 14 residues. V was cut by 0 bases and J by 3 bases, with 9 bases left in between. Looked up from germline, CDR1 is SGHDN and CDR2 is FVKESK. The CDR3 DNA reads as TGTGCCAGCAGCCAAGAGGTGGGCTTCTACGAGCAGTACTTC. Amino acids: CASSQEVGFYEQYF.

The chain combines TRBV6-5 with TRBJ2-7, with a tentative D call TRBD2 (6 bases). CDR1 is MNHEY and CDR2 is SVGAGI in the germline V gene. The CDR3 totals 13 residues. V was cut by 8 bases and J by 0 bases, with 11 bases left in between. CDR3: CASEGGASYEQYF. In DNA, the CDR3 is TGTGCCAGCGAGGGAGGAGCCTCCTACGAGCAGTACTTC.

This chain uses TRBV7-9 with TRBJ2-7; no reliable D call. The CDR3 runs to 12 residues. Trimming took 4 bases from V and 3 from J, leaving 7 bases between them. Germline CDR1 reads SEHNR; CDR2 reads FQNEAQ (reference sequence). This chain's CDR3 is CASSSYSYEQYF. In DNA, the CDR3 is TGTGCCAGCAGCTCGTACAGCTACGAGCAGTACTTC. Using reference TRBV7-9 and TRBJ2-7 for the parts outside the CDR3, the full variable domain is DTGVSQNPRHKITKRGQNVTFRCDPISEHNRLYWYRQTLGQGPEFLTYFQNEAQLEKSRLLSDRFSAERPKGSFSTLEIQRTEQGDSAMYLCASSSYSYEQYFGPGTRLTVT.

The V gene is TRBV7-9, the J gene TRBJ2-7; D is possibly TRBD1 (6 bases). Germline V gives CDR1 SEHNR, CDR2 FQNEAQ (reference sequence). V lost 5 bases, J lost 5 bases, and 16 bases lay in between. CDR3 size: 14 residues. The CDR3 reads CASSQPGQSNEQYF. In DNA, the CDR3 is TGTGCCAGCAGCCAACCGGGACAATCCAACGAGCAGTACTTC.